This note documents a single T cell receptor beta chain sequence. This specimen belongs to a study of PD-L1 blockade in urothelial cancer. At the level of the study: About nine tenths of the roughly 29 patients comprised males who had bladder-origin urothelial cancer. Blood samples had a median of approximately 140,000 T cells, roughly 76,000 unique TCRs, and clonality around 0.08.

CDR1 and CDR2 (germline): MGHDK, SYGVNS. V lost 3 bases and J 9 bases, leaving 14 bases between the germline ends. The CDR3 spans 13 residues. Profiled with immunoSEQ multiplex PCR; TCRdb holds only in-frame clones, not every one. The sample holds more than 85,000 clones, 91% seen once. The specimen comprised PBMCs, sampled around atezolizumab (anti-PD-L1) treatment. The TCR was taken from a woman at least 80 years old with urothelial cancer. The chain links TRBV25-1 to TRBJ2-5, with D possibly TRBD1 on 6 matching bases. The CDR3 region is CASSEDSVLPQYF. The DNA of the CDR3 is TGTGCCAGCAGTGAGGACAGTGTACTTCCCCAGTACTTC.